Below are 4 T cell receptor beta chains sequenced from a single sample in a study of blood T cell repertoires in COVID-19. This table comes from immunoSEQ multiplex PCR, and its TCRdb copy is limited to in-frame clones, with some not included. The table includes around 200,000 clones, about 87% detected once. Source material: PBMCs or T cells enriched from blood (not recorded which). These receptors originate from a woman in her 30s who had recovered from COVID-19.

This chain connects TRBV5-1 to TRBJ1-6; the D is unclear. Trimming cost V 0 bases and J 7 bases, with 11 bases left between them. This CDR3 has 15 amino acids. CDR1 and CDR2 (germline): SGHRS, YFSETQ. CDR3 DNA: TGCGCCAGCAGCTTGGCCGACACCTTCAATTCACCCCTCCACTTT. Translating gives CASSLADTFNSPLHF.

V gene TRBV7-9 combines with J gene TRBJ1-1, with 7 bases lining up with TRBD1. CDR1 is SEHNR and CDR2 is FQNEAQ in the germline V gene (reference sequence). V lost 3 bases to trimming and J lost 2 bases; unmatched junction nucleotides: 6. The CDR3 sequence is 15 residues long. The CDR3 nucleotides are TGTGCCAGCAGCTTCGTAGGACAGGAAAACACTGAAGCTTTCTTT. Translation gives CASSFVGQENTEAFF.

This rearrangement joins TRBV5-4 to TRBJ2-1; 10 bases line up with TRBD2. Germline V CDR1 and CDR2: SGHNT, YYREEE (reference sequence). V shed 0 bases, J shed 7 bases, and the junction held 1 base outside the gene matches. The CDR3 has 14 residues. CDR3 loop: CASSLAAGGNEQFF. The CDR3 region has the DNA TGTGCCAGCAGCTTGGCAGCGGGGGGGAATGAGCAGTTCTTC.

This chain links TRBV5-4 with TRBJ1-2, with D perhaps TRBD1 (6 bases). CDR1 SGHNT and CDR2 YYREEE come from the germline V gene (reference sequence). CDR3 length equals 14 residues. V lost 4 bases to trimming and J lost 2 bases, with 12 bases between them. The DNA for the CDR3 is TGTGCCAGCAGCCCCATTACAGGGAACTATGGCTACACCTTC. Protein product: CASSPITGNYGYTF.